This T cell receptor beta chain was identified during a study of cytomegalovirus exposure and HLA in healthy donors. The table lists this clone with a count of one. The donors, nominally healthy at sampling, likely had unrecorded immune exposures. This CDR3 contains 15 residues. CDR1 is ENHRY and CDR2 is SYGVKD in the germline V gene. V was cut by 2 bases and J by 8 bases, with 15 bases left in between. Amplification used 60 Vbeta primers and 13 Jbeta primers. Produced via immunoSEQ multiplex PCR; TCRdb's table is partial and in-frame only. The sample records fewer than 200,000 clones, approximately 72% being singletons.

The V and J genes are TRBV10-3 and TRBJ1-4; the D gene is possibly TRBD1 (5 bases). The origin of this receptor is a human donor in good health. Source material: PBMCs. The DNA for the CDR3 is TGTGCCATCAGTGAGGTGGGGGGAGGGATCGAAAAACTGTTTTTT. Protein sequence: CAISEVGGGIEKLFF.